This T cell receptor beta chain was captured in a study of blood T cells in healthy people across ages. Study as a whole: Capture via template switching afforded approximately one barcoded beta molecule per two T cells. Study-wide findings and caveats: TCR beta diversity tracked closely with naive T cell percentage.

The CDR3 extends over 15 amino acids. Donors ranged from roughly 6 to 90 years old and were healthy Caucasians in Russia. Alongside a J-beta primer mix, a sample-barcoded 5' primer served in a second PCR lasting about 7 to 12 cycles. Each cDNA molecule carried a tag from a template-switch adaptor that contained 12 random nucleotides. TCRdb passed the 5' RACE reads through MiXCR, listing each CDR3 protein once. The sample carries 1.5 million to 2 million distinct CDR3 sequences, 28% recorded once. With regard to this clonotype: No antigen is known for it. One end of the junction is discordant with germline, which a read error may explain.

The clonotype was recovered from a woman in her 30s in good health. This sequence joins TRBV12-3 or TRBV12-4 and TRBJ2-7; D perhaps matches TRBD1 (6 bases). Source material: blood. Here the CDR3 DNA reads TGTACCAGCAGGTCGACAGGAGAAAGGACCTACGAGCAGTACTTC. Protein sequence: CTSRSTGERTYEQYF.